The 5 T cell receptor beta chains below all came from one sample that was sequenced in a study of CD8 T cells in ankylosing spondylitis. Overall study results and limits: Typical of ankylosing spondylitis blood, it appeared, was a TCR beta motif of eight highly homologous variants.

MiXCR, run by TCRdb on the 5' RACE reads, gives a single entry per CDR3 protein. The repertoire has around 140,000 distinct CDR3 sequences, 15% to 20% of them found once; the top ten carry about 30%. These receptors lack a known antigen. The specimen was blood, either unsorted or a sorted T cell fraction (not recorded which). Every receptor here comes from a male donor with ankylosing spondylitis.

This rearrangement joins TRBV6-6 to TRBJ1-1; D is unclear. V was cut by 5 bases and J by 0 bases, with 7 bases left in between. Germline assignment: CDR1 MNHNY and CDR2 SVGAGI (reference sequence). The CDR3 totals 13 residues. The CDR3 region is CASSRVMNTEAFF. CDR3 nucleotide sequence: TGTGCCAGCAGTAGGGTCATGAACACTGAAGCTTTCTTT.

The table lists this clonotype with many counts. The chain carries TRBV3-1 and TRBJ2-7; 10 bases are a match to TRBD2. This CDR3 region has 20 residues. The germline V gene encodes CDR1 LGHDT and CDR2 YNNKEL (reference sequence). V lost 1 base and J lost 3; bases outside the gene matches: 18. CDR3 amino acids: CASSQVISGLAAHHYYEQYF. The CDR3 DNA reads as TGTGCCAGCAGCCAAGTAATATCCGGACTAGCGGCCCATCACTACTACGAGCAGTACTTC.

This clonotype was counted between two and nine times. The V call is TRBV6-1, the J call TRBJ2-1; 10 bases are shared with TRBD2. The trim removed 5 bases at V and 8 bases at J, leaving 6 bases unmatched. Per the germline V gene, CDR1 is MNHNS and CDR2 is SASEGT. The CDR3 sequence is 14 residues long. CDR3 sequence (DNA): TGTGCCAGCAGTCCTCTAGCGGGAGTGGATGAGCAGTTCTTC. It yields the protein CASSPLAGVDEQFF.

The rearrangement uses TRBV20-1 and TRBJ2-1, with TRBD2 matching over 7 bases. Per germline, CDR1 DFQATT and CDR2 SNEGSKA (reference sequence). J gave up 4 bases and V 1 base, and 13 bases lay outside the gene matches. This CDR3 spans 17 amino acids. CDR3 amino acids: CSARVENVGAGYNEQFF. CDR3 nucleotides: TGCAGTGCTAGAGTTGAGAACGTAGGAGCGGGGTACAATGAGCAGTTCTTC.

The chain couples TRBV27 to TRBJ2-5; D is unresolved. The CDR3 length is 12 residues. Germline V CDR1 and CDR2: MNHEY, SMNVEV (reference sequence). V was clipped by 6 bases and J by 1 base, with 6 bases between them. The CDR3 nucleotides read TGTGCCAGCAGGTCAGCCCAAGAGACCCAGTACTTC. Amino acids: CASRSAQETQYF.